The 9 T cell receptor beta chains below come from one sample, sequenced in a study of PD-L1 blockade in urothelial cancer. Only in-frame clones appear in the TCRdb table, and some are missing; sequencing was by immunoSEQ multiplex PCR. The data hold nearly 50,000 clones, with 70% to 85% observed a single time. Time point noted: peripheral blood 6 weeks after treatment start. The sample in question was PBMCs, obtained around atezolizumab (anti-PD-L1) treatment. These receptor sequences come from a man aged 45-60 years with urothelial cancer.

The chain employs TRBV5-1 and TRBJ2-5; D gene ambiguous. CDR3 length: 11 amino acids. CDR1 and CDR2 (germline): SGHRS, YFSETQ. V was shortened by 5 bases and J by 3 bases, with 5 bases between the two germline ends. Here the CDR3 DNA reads TGCGCCAGCAGTTCCAAAGAGACCCAGTACTTC. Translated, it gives CASSSKETQYF.

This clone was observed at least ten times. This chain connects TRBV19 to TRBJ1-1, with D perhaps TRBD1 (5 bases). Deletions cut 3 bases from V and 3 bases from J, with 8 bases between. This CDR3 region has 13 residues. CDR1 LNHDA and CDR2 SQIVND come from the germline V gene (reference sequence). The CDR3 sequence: CASSMDTDTEAFF. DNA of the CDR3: TGTGCCAGTAGTATGGACACCGACACTGAAGCTTTCTTT.

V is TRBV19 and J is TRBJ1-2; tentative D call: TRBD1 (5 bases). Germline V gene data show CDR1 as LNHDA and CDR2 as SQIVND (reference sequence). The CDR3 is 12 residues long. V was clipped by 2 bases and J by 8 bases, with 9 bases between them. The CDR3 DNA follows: TGTGCCAGTAGTATACAGGGTCTGGGCTACACCTTC. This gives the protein CASSIQGLGYTF.

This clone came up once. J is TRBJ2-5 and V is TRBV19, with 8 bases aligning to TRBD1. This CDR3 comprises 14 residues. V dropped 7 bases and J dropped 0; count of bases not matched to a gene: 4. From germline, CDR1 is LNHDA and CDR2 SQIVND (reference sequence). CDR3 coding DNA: TGTGCCAGTAATAGGGACAGGTACCAAGAGACCCAGTACTTC. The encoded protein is CASNRDRYQETQYF.

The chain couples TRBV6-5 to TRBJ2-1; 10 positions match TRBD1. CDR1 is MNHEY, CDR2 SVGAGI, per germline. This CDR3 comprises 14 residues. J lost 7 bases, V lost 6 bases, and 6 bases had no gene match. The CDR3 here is CASSRGQGQNEQFF. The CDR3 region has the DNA TGTGCCAGCAGCCGGGGACAGGGGCAAAATGAGCAGTTCTTC.

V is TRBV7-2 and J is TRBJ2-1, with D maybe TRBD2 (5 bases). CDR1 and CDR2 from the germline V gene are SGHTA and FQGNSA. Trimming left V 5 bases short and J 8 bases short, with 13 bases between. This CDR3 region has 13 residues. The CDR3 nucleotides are TGTGCCAGCAGCCCCCAGCGCGGGTATGAGCAGTTCTTC. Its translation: CASSPQRGYEQFF.

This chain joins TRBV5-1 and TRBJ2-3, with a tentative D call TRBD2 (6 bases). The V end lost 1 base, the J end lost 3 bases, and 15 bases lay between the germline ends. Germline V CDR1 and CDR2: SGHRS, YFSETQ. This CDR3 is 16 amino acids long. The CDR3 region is CASSLRPSVGTDTQYF. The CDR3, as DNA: TGCGCCAGCAGCTTGAGACCTAGCGTAGGGACAGATACGCAGTATTTT. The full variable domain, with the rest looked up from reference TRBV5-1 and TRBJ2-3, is KAGVTQTPRYLIKTRGQQVTLSCSPISGHRSVSWYQQTPGQGLQFLFEYFSETQRNKGNFPGRFSGRQFSNSRSEMNVSTLELGDSALYLCASSLRPSVGTDTQYFGPGTRLTVL.

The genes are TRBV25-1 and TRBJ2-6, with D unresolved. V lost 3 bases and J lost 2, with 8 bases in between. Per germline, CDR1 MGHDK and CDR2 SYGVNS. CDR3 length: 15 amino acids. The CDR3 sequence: CASSEAGAGANVLTF. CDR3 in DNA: TGTGCCAGCAGTGAGGCTGGAGCTGGGGCCAACGTCCTGACTTTC.

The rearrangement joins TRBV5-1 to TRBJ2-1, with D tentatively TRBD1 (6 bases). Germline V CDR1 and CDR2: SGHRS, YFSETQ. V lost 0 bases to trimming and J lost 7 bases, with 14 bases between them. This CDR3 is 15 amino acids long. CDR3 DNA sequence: TGCGCCAGCAGCTTGGATCAGGGGCAAAGGAATGAGCAGTTCTTC. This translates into CASSLDQGQRNEQFF.